The 4 T cell receptor beta chains listed next were all sequenced from one sample in a study of patients and donors after allogeneic stem cell transplantation. TCRdb called the RT-PCR reads again in MiXCR, with one record for every CDR3 protein. The sample lists about a million distinct CDR3 sequences, roughly 18% occurring once. Sequencing was carried out using blood, either unsorted or a sorted T cell fraction (not recorded which). All receptors derive from a human donor who was either an allogeneic HSCT recipient or a stem cell or donor lymphocyte infusion donor (not recorded which). It is not recorded whose cells these are; they may come from a transplant donor.

V is TRBV5-5 and J is TRBJ2-2, with D unresolved. The CDR3 spans 16 residues. Germline V gene sequence: CDR1 SGHKS, CDR2 YYEKEE (reference sequence). V was clipped by 7 bases and J by 4 bases, with 20 bases between them. DNA for the CDR3: TGTGCCAGCTTTCGGCTCCCTTCTTCGAGCACCGGGGAGCTGTTTTTT. It is translated as CASFRLPSSSTGELFF.

The chain couples TRBV4-3 to TRBJ2-5, with 7 bases that match TRBD2. The CDR3 has 14 amino acids. The germline CDR1 and CDR2 sequences are LGHNA and YSLEER. V was pared by 5 bases and J by 3 bases, with 6 bases of the junction left unmatched. The CDR3 DNA reads TGCGCCAGCAGCGGAGGCGGGGGAAAAGAGACCCAGTACTTC. This translates into CASSGGGGKETQYF.

This clonotype has at least ten counts. The V gene is TRBV20-1, the J gene TRBJ2-7; tentative D call: TRBD1 (5 bases). CDR1 is DFQATT and CDR2 is SNEGSKA in the germline V gene (reference sequence). V was trimmed by 1 base and J by 4 bases, leaving 14 bases between them. This CDR3 has 14 amino acids. As DNA, the CDR3 is TGCAGTGCTAGAGGAACGGACACCCTATACGAGCAGTACTTC. This translates into CSARGTDTLYEQYF.

V gene TRBV20-1 combines with J gene TRBJ1-1; D gene ambiguous. There are 13 residues in the CDR3. Trimming pared 6 bases from V and 2 bases from J, leaving 13 bases between. From germline, CDR1 is DFQATT and CDR2 SNEGSKA (reference sequence). The DNA for the CDR3 is TGCAGTGCCGACCCCCTTTTAAACACTGAAGCTTTCTTT. It is translated as CSADPLLNTEAFF.